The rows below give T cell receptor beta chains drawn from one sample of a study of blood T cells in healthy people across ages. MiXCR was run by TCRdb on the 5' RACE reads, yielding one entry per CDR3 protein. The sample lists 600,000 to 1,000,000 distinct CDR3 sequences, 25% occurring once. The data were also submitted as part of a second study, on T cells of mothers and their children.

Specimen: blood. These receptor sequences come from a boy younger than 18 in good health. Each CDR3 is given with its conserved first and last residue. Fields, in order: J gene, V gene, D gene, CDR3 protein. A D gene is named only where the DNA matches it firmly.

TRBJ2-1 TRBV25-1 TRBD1 CASNEGAGEQFF
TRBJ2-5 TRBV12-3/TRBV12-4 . CASSPRLKETQYF
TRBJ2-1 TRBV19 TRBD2 CASSIGLAGGHEQFF
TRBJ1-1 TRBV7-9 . CASSFDDSTEAFF
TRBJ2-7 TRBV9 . CASSAAASANYEQYF
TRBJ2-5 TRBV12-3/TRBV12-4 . CASTTRIETQYF
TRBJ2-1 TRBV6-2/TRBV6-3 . CASSSTHRGGPEQFF
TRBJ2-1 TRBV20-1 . CSAPNYNEQFF
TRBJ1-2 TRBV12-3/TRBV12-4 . CASSPPTDNYGYTF
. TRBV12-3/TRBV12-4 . CASSFLPGMSSYEQYF
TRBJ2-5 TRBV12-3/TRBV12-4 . CAGLRQGLHQETQYF
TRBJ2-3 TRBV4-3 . CASSQDPRGTDTQYF
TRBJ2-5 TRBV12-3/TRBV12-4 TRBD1 CASSTQGQGQETQYF
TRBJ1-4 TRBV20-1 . CSARDFGQGEKLFF
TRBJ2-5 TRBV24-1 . CATSDHNRAGGQETQYF
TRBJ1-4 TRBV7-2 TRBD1 CASSLRQGAQREKLFF
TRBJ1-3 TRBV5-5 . CASSPTTGSSGNTIYF
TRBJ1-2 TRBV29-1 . CSVDDSGKYGYTF
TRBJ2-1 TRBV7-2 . CASGSGGSWSF
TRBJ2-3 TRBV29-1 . CSVLKGEDTQYF
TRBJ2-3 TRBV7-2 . CASSQSWATDTQYF
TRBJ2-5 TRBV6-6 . CASSYGTGAQETQYF
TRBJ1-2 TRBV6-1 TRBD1 CARGLGTGSYGYTF
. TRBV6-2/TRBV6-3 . CASSYWLASDEQFF
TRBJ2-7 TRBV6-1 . CASRGQRTSSYEQYF
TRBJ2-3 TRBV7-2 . CASSFGVSDTQYF
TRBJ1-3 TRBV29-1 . CSVLGQRSGNTIYF
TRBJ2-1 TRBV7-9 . CASSLAASYEQFF
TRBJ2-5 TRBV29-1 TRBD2 CSVLPGTSGKEQYF
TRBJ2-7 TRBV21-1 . CATAARSYEQYF
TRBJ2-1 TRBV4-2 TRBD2 CASSQDGELAGFNEQFF
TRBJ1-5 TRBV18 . CASSQDIPNYQPQHF
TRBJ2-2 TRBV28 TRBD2 CASSLLLAGPTGELFF
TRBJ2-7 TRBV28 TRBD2 CASSDPGLAGAYEQYF
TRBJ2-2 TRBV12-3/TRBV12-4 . CASSPLAFTGELFF
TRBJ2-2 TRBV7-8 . CASSLSLADTGELFF
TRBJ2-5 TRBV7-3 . CASSLSGELGETQHF
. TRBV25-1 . CASSTPRAYEQYF
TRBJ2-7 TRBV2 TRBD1 CASSSTGGREQYF
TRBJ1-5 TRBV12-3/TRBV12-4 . CASSLNTGVQPQHF
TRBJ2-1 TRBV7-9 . CASSYDIGPFF
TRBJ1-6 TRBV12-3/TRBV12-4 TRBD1 CASSLADRNIGSPLHF
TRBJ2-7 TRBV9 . CASSVGGPSYEQYF
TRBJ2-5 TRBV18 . CASSLHPTGYGQYF
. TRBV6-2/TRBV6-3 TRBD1 CASRGQGAEYEQFF
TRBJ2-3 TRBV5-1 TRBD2 CASSKGLADTDTQYF